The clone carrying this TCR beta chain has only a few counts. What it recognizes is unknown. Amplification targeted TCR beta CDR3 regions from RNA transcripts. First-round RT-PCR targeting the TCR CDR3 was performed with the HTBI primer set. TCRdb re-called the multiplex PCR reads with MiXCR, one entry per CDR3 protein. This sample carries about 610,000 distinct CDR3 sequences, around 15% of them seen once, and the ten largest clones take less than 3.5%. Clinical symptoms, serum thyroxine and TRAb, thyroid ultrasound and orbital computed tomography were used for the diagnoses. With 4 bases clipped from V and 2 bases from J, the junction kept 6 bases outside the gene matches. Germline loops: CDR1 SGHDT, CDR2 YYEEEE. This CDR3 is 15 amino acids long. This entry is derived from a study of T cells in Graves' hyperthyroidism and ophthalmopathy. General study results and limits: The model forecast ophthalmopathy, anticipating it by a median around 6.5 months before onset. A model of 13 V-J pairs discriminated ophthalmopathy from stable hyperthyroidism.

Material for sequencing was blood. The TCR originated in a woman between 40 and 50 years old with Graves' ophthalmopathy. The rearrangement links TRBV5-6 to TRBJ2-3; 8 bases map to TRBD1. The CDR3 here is CASSPGTGITDTQYF. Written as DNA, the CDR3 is TGTGCCAGCAGCCCAGGGACAGGAATCACAGATACGCAGTATTTT.